This TCR beta chain appears in the sequencing data of a study of blood T cell repertoires in COVID-19. Study overall: Acute-phase and convalescent COVID-19 samples originated in the United States, Italy and Spain. PBMCs, B-cell-depleted T cells, or T cells were the source of the cDNA or gDNA that made up the material.

Per the authors' pipeline: By means of reference gene primer amplification, nucleated cell counts were estimated. Clones were sequenced by immunoSEQ multiplex PCR, and TCRdb holds only the in-frame ones, with some missing. That table gives V, J and clone size, and the DNA gave D and trimming. The sample carries more than 80,000 clones, 75% to 90% recorded once. The CDR3 sequence is 13 residues long. Germline lookup yields CDR1 SGHTA and CDR2 FQGTGA. The trim removed 2 bases at V and 5 bases at J, leaving 1 base unmatched. The TCR sequence derives from a man aged 80 or over with acute or convalescent COVID-19. The rearrangement uses TRBV7-3 and TRBJ2-3; TRBD1 aligns across 7 bases. The sequenced material came from peripheral blood. CDR3 in DNA: TGTGCCAGCAGCTTAGGGGACAGAGATACGCAGTATTTT. This codes for CASSLGDRDTQYF.